This T cell receptor (beta chain) was sequenced in a study of cytomegalovirus exposure and HLA in healthy donors. On the study more broadly: Approximately 200 million T cells yielded 100 million or so unique TCR beta sequences in earlier analysis. Overall study findings and caveats: With DRB1 most and HLA-C fewest, TCR association rates differed between HLA loci in a later analysis.

The junction had 15 bases not matched to a gene; V was cut back by 0 bases and J by 4 bases. In germline, CDR1 is MNHEY, CDR2 SMNVEV (reference sequence). This CDR3 comprises 20 residues. With regard to this clone: The antigen is undetermined.

A multiplex PCR was run with 60 Vbeta primers and 13 Jbeta primers. Method: immunoSEQ multiplex PCR; TCRdb's copy keeps in-frame clones and lacks some. The sample lists about 140,000 clones, approximately 83% occurring once. The sequenced sample was PBMCs. The TCR sequence derives from a man aged 35 to 55 in good health and CMV-seropositive. This chain links TRBV27 with TRBJ1-2; 12 bases agree with TRBD1. CDR3 residues: CASSLSHGAVGQGAGYGYTF. The CDR3 region has the DNA TGTGCCAGCAGTTTATCCCATGGGGCCGTGGGACAGGGGGCTGGCTATGGCTACACCTTC.